This T cell receptor (beta chain) was sequenced during a study of blood T cells in healthy people across ages. The sample providers were healthy Caucasian people from Russia, aged about 6 to 90. The germline gives CDR1 MGHRA, CDR2 YSYEKL. CDR3 size: 16 residues. The ends lost 0 bases at V and 2 bases at J; junction bases unmatched: 5. This clonotype was counted many times. Antigen: not known. Study-level findings and limits: Versus aged donors, long-lived donors had higher diversity and more naive CD4+ cells. The percentage of naive T cells correlated strongly with TCR beta diversity.

Primed by a sample-barcoded 5' primer and a J-beta primer mix, a second PCR proceeded for roughly 6 to 12 cycles. TCRdb used MiXCR to reprocess the 5' RACE reads, holding one entry per CDR3 protein. Of hundreds of thousands of distinct CDR3 sequences listed, about 30% are singletons. V and J are TRBV4-1 and TRBJ2-7; TRBD2 matches at 9 bases. The sequencing input was blood. This clonotype was obtained from a woman over 75 in good health. CDR3 in amino acids: CASSQDPAGGTYEQYF. CDR3 in DNA: TGCGCCAGCAGCCAAGATCCAGCGGGGGGTACCTACGAGCAGTACTTC.